One and the same sample provided the 9 T cell receptor beta chains below, sequenced in a study of regulatory T cells in long-lasting Graves disease. The time point is: persistent/refractory GD, antithyroid drugs over 5 years with positive TRAb. PBMCs provided the RNA from which the TCR library was made. Building the TCR beta libraries relied on iRepertoire HTBI primers, and CDR3 regions underwent Arm-PCR. TCRdb re-called the multiplex PCR reads through MiXCR, storing one row per CDR3 protein. The sample has 400,000 or so distinct CDR3 sequences; less than 25% are singletons. Sequences were derived from peripheral blood mononuclear cells (PBMCs), sampled when the disease was refractory, from a patient treated with antithyroid drugs. These receptors all come from a female donor with Graves disease.

CDR3 bases: TGTGCCAGCAGTGATACAGGGGAGGCGAGAAGCAATCAGCCCCAGCATTTT. Encoded protein: CASSDTGEARSNQPQHF. This chain connects TRBV7-8 to TRBJ1-5; 7 bases match TRBD1. This CDR3 contains 17 residues. CDR1 is SGHVS, CDR2 FQNEAQ, per germline. Trimming removed 6 bases from V and 1 base from J; junction bases left unmatched: 12.

This clonotype was picked up a small number of times. The chain has TRBV5-4 and TRBJ2-7, with D perhaps TRBD2 (5 bases). This CDR3 is built from 13 residues. V was cut by 1 base and J by 5 bases, with 10 bases left in between. Germline V lookup: CDR1 SGHNT, CDR2 YYREEE (reference sequence). CDR3: CASSLSGSHEQYF. DNA of the CDR3: TGTGCCAGCAGCTTGAGCGGAAGTCACGAGCAGTACTTC.

This clonotype was picked up many times. CDR3 nucleotide sequence: TGTGCCAGCAGTTCGTCGGCCGTCGTGGAGTACTTC. Its translation is CASSSSAVVEYF. The genes are TRBV27 and TRBJ2-7; D gene uncertain. Deletions cut 4 bases from V and 11 bases from J, with 15 bases between. In germline, CDR1 is MNHEY, CDR2 SMNVEV (reference sequence). CDR3 size: 12 residues.

Points on this clonotype: A much bigger clone sits one base away, suggesting this may be a read error. The chain uses TRBV11-2 and TRBJ1-2, with 10 bases identical to TRBD1. This CDR3 has 13 amino acids. Germline CDR1 SGHAT, CDR2 FQNNGV. This chain's CDR3 is CAGSLDRGHGYTF. In DNA, the CDR3 is TGTGCCGGCAGCTTAGACAGGGGGCATGGCTACACCTTC.

This clonotype was counted a few times. This chain joins TRBV20-1 and TRBJ2-5; 8 nucleotides line up with TRBD1. V gave up 2 bases and J gave up 0 bases; unmatched junction bases: 11. The CDR3 spans 17 residues. CDR1 is DFQATT, CDR2 SNEGSKA, per germline (reference sequence). CDR3 amino acids: CSARPRDRLKYQETQYF. The CDR3 DNA reads as TGCAGTGCTAGACCCCGGGACAGGCTTAAGTACCAAGAGACCCAGTACTTC.

Worth noting for this clonotype: The junction departs from the called germline gene at one end, perhaps through a read error. The CDR3, as DNA: TGTGCCAGCACAGCTGGGGCTAGAGGCCCTGAGACGTCGGGCACTGGAGCTTTCTTT. Amino acid sequence: CASTAGARGPETSGTGAFF. The V gene is TRBV27, the J gene TRBJ1-1; TRBD1 is a possible D gene (5 bases). Germline V CDR1 and CDR2: MNHEY, SMNVEV (reference sequence). The CDR3 sequence is 19 residues long.

This clonotype was seen only a few times. This chain uses TRBV24-1 with TRBJ2-2; unclear D gene. This CDR3 region has 14 residues. Looked up from germline, CDR1 is KGHDR and CDR2 is SFDVKD. Trimming shortened V by 4 bases and J by 4 bases, and 9 bases separated the two germline ends. The CDR3 DNA reads as TGTGCCACCAGTGAAGCCGGTATCACCGGGGAGCTGTTTTTT. Encoded protein: CATSEAGITGELFF.

In this sample, this clonotype turned up a few times. This rearrangement joins TRBV27 to TRBJ2-7; 7 bases line up with TRBD1. CDR1 is MNHEY, CDR2 SMNVEV, per germline (reference sequence). The CDR3 has 14 amino acids. Trimming at V came to 8 bases and at J to 1 base, leaving 8 bases not matched to a gene. The CDR3 here is CASAGTDNSYEQYF. The DNA of the CDR3 is TGTGCCAGCGCCGGGACAGACAATTCCTACGAGCAGTACTTC.

This clonotype was observed a handful of times. The chain has TRBV20-1 and TRBJ2-3; 9 bases are a match to TRBD2. This CDR3 is built from 19 residues. The germline V gene encodes CDR1 DFQATT and CDR2 SNEGSKA (reference sequence). With V trimmed by 2 bases and J by 2 bases, 17 bases remained unmatched. The CDR3 sequence: CSARPPLSGSPIHTDTQYF. In DNA, the CDR3 is TGCAGTGCTAGACCCCCTCTTAGCGGGAGTCCAATTCACACAGATACGCAGTATTTT.